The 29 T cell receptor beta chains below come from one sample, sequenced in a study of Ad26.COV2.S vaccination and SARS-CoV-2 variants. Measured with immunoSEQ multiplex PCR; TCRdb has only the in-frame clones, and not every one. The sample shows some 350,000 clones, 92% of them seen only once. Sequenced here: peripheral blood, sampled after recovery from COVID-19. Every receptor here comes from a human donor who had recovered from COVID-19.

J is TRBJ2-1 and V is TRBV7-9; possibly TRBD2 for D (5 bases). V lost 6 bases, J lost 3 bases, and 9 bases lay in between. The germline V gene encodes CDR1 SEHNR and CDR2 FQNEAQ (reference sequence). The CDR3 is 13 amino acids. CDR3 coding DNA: TGTGCCAGCAGTTACGGGGACTACAATGAGCAGTTCTTC. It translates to CASSYGDYNEQFF.

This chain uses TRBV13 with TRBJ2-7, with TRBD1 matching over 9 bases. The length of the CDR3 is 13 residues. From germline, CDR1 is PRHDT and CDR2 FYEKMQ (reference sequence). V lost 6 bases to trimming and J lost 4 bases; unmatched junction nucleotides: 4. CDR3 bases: TGTGCCAGCAGACCGGACAGGGGTTACGAGCAGTACTTC. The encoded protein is CASRPDRGYEQYF.

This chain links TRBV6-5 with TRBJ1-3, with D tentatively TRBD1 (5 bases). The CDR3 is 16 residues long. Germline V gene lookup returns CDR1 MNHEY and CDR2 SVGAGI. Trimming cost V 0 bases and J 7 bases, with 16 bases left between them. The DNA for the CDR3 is TGTGCCAGCAGTTACTCGAATGGGGCCCTAATGAACACCATATATTTT. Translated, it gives CASSYSNGALMNTIYF.

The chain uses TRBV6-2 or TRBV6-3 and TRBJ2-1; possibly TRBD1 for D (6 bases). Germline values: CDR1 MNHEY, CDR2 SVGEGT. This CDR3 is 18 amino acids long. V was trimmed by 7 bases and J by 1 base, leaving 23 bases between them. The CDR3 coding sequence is TGTGCCAGCACCCCCCAAGCTCCAGGGACAAGATCCTACAATGAGCAGTTCTTC. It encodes CASTPQAPGTRSYNEQFF.

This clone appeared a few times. CDR3 amino acids: CASSPLEGGSPLHF. The CDR3 DNA follows: TGTGCCAGCAGCCCCCTCGAAGGAGGTTCACCCCTCCACTTT. The gene calls are TRBV9 and TRBJ1-6; D unclear. The CDR3 has 14 residues. The germline V gene encodes CDR1 SGDLS and CDR2 YYNGEE. The V end was cut by 4 bases, the J end by 9 bases, with 14 bases between.

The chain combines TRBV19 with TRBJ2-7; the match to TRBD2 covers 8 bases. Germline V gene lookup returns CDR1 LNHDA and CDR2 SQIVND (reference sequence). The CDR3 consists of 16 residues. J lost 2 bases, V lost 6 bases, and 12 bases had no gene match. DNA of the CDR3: TGTGCCAGTAGCCCCGGGGGGGAGGTTCGTCCCTACGAGCAGTACTTC. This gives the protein CASSPGGEVRPYEQYF.

The CDR3 loop is CASSIGRGKDTQYF. The CDR3 DNA follows: TGTGCCAGTAGTATAGGCAGGGGAAAGGATACGCAGTATTTT. The V and J genes are TRBV19 and TRBJ2-3; possible D gene TRBD1, 6 bases. The CDR3 has 14 residues. V shed 1 base and J shed 6 bases, with 11 bases lying between them. Germline CDR1 reads LNHDA; CDR2 reads SQIVND (reference sequence).

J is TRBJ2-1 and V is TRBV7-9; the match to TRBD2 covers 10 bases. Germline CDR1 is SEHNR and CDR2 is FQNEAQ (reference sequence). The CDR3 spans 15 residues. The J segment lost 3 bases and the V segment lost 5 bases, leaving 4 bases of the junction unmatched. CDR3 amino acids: CASSLSGGVYNEQFF. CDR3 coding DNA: TGTGCCAGCAGCCTGAGCGGGGGGGTCTACAATGAGCAGTTCTTC.

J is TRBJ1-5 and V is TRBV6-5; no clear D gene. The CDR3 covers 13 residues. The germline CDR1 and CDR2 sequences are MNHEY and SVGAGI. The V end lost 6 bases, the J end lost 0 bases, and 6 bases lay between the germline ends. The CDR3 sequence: CASSGSSNQPQHF. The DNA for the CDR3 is TGTGCCAGCAGCGGGAGTAGCAATCAGCCCCAGCATTTT.

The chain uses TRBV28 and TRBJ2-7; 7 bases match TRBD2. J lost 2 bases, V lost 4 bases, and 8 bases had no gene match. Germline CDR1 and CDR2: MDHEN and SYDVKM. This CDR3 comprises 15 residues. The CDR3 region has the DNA TGTGCCAGCAGTTCATTGAGCGGGGCAGCCTACGAGCAGTACTTC. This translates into CASSSLSGAAYEQYF.

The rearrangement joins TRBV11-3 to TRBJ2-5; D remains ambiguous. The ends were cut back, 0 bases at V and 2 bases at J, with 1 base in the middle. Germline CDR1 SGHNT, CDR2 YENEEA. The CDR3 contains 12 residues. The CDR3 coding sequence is TGTGCCAGCAGCTTAGATCAAGAGACCCAGTACTTC. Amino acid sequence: CASSLDQETQYF.

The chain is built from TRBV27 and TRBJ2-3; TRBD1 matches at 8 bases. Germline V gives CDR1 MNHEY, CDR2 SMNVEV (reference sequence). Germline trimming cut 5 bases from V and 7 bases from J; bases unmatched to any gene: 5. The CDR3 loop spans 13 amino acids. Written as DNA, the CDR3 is TGTGCCAGCAGTGCACAGGGGGTAAATACGCAGTATTTT. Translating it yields CASSAQGVNTQYF.

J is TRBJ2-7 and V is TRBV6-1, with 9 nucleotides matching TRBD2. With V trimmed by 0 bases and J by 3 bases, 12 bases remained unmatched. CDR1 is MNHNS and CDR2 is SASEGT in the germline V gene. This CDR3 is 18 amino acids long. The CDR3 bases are TGTGCCAGCAGTGAAGCCGCCGGTGGCGGGGGGGGCCGCTACGAGCAGTACTTC. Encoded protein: CASSEAAGGGGGRYEQYF.

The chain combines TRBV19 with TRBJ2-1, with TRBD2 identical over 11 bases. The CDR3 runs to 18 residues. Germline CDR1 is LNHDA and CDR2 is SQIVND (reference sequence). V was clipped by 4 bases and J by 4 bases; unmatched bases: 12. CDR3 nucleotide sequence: TGTGCCAGTAGTACTCCCCTACCGGGACTAGCGGAGTACAATGAGCAGTTCTTC. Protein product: CASSTPLPGLAEYNEQFF. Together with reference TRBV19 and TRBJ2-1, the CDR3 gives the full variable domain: DGGITQSPKYLFRKEGQNVTLSCEQNLNHDAMYWYRQDPGQGLRLIYYSQIVNDFQKGDIAEGYSVSREKKESFPLTVTSAQKNPTAFYLCASSTPLPGLAEYNEQFFGPGTRLTVL.

This chain's CDR3 is CSVGTRTSTDTQYF. DNA of the CDR3: TGCAGCGTTGGAACCCGGACCAGCACAGATACGCAGTATTTT. V gene TRBV29-1 combines with J gene TRBJ2-3; no reliable D call. This CDR3 spans 14 amino acids. Germline values: CDR1 SQVTM, CDR2 ANQGSEA. V lost 4 bases, J lost 0 bases, and 11 bases lay in between.

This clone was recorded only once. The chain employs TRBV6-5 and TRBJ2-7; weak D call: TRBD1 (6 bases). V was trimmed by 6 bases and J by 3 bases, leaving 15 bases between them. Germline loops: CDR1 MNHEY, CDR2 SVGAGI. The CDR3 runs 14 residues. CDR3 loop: CASRRTDGNYEQYF. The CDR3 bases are TGTGCCAGCAGGCGGACAGACGGAAACTACGAGCAGTACTTC.

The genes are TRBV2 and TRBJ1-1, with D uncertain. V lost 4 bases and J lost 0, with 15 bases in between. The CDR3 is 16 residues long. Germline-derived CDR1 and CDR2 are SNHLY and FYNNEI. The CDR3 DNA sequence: TGTGCCAGCAGTGCGAATCCCCTCTTCATGAACACTGAAGCTTTCTTT. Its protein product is CASSANPLFMNTEAFF.

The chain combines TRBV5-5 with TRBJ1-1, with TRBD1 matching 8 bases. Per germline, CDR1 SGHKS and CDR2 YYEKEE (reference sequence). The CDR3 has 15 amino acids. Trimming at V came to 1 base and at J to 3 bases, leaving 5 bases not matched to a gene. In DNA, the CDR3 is TGTGCCAGCAGCTTGCAGGGGGCGAGGGACACTGAAGCTTTCTTT. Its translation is CASSLQGARDTEAFF.

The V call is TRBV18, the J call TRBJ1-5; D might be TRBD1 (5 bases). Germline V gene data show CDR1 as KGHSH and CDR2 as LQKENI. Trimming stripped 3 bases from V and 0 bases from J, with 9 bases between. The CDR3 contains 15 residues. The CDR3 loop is CASSPTDSSNQPQHF. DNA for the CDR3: TGTGCCAGCTCACCTACTGACAGTAGCAATCAGCCCCAGCATTTT. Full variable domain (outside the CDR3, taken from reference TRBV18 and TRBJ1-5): NAGVMQNPRHLVRRRGQEARLRCSPMKGHSHVYWYRQLPEEGLKFMVYLQKENIIDESGMPKERFSAEFPKEGPSILRIQQVVRGDSAAYFCASSPTDSSNQPQHFGDGTRLSIL.

CDR3 DNA: TGTGCCAGCAGCACCGGACTAGCGGGTCCCTACAATGAGCAGTTCTTC. Translated: CASSTGLAGPYNEQFF. This chain joins TRBV7-9 and TRBJ2-1, with TRBD2 identical over 11 bases. Germline trimming cut 5 bases from V and 2 bases from J; bases unmatched to any gene: 5. The CDR3 spans 16 residues. The V gene's germline CDR1 is SEHNR and CDR2 FQNEAQ (reference sequence). The full variable domain, with the rest looked up from reference TRBV7-9 and TRBJ2-1, is DTGVSQNPRHKITKRGQNVTFRCDPISEHNRLYWYRQTLGQGPEFLTYFQNEAQLEKSRLLSDRFSAERPKGSFSTLEIQRTEQGDSAMYLCASSTGLAGPYNEQFFGPGTRLTVL.

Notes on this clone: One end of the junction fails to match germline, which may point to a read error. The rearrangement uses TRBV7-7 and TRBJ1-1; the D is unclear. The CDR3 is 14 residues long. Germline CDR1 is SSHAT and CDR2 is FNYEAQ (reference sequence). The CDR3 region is CASSSPVRRTEAFF. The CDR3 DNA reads TGTGCTAGCAGCTCCCCGGTTCGAAGGACTGAAGCTTTCTTT.

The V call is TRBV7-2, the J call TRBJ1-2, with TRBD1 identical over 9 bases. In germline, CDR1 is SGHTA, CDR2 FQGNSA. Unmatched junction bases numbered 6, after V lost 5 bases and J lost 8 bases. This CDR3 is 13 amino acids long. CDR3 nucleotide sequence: TGTGCCAGCAGCCCGCGGACAGGGGCGGGCTACACCTTC. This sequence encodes CASSPRTGAGYTF.

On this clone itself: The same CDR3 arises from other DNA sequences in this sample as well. The CDR3 spells CASSLAGGELFF. The DNA of the CDR3 is TGTGCCAGCAGCTTAGCGGGCGGGGAGCTGTTTTTT. The chain combines TRBV7-9 with TRBJ2-2; no firm D call. V was pared by 0 bases and J by 7 bases, with 3 bases between. The CDR3 has 12 residues. The germline V gene has CDR1 SEHNR and CDR2 FQNEAQ (reference sequence).

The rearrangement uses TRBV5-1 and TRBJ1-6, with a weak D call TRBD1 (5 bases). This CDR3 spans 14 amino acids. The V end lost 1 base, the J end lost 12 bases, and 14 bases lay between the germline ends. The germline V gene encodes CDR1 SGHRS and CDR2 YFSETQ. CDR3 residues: CASSLPSDGGPLHF. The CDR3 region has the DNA TGCGCCAGCAGCTTGCCGTCCGACGGGGGACCCCTCCACTTT.

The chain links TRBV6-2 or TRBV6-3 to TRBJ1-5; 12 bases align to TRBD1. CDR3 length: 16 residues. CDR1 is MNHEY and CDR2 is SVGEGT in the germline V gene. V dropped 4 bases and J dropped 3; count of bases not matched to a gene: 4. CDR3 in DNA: TGTGCCAGCAGTTCCCCGGGACAGGGGGCCAATCAGCCCCAGCATTTT. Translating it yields CASSSPGQGANQPQHF.

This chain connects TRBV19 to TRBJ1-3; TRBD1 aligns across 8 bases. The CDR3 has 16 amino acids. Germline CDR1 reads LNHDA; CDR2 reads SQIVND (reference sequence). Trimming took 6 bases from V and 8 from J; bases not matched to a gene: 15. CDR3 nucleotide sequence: TGTGCCAGTAGCACCCATGGCCAGGGGGCGAGGTACACCATATATTTT. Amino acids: CASSTHGQGARYTIYF.

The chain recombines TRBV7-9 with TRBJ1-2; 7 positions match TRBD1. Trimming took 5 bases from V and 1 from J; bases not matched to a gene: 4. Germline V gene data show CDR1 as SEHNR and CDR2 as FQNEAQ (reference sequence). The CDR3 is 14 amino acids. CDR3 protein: CASSAGQSNYGYTF. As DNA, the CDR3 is TGTGCCAGCAGCGCGGGACAGAGTAACTATGGCTACACCTTC.

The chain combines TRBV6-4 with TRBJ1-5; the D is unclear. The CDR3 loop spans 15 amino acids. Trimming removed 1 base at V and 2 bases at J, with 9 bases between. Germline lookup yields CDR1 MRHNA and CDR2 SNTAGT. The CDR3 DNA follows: TGTGCCAGCAGTGACTTCCGGGCCTGCAATCAGCCCCAGCATTTT. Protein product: CASSDFRACNQPQHF.

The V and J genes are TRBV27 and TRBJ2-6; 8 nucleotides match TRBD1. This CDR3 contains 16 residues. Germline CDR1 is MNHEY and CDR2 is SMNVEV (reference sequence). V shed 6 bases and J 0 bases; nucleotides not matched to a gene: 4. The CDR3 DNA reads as TGTGCCAGCAGCGGACAGGGACGCTCTGGGGCCAACGTCCTGACTTTC. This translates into CASSGQGRSGANVLTF.